The 16 T cell receptor beta chains below come from one sample, sequenced in a study of control samples from healthy donors and cancer patients. Clones were sequenced by immunoSEQ multiplex PCR, and TCRdb holds only the in-frame ones, with some missing. Here the sample spans 400,000 to 500,000 clones, about nine tenths being singletons. The sequencing input was PBMCs. The receptors stem from a man aged 40-50 years with head and neck cancer.

V and J are TRBV5-1 and TRBJ1-1; tentative D call: TRBD1 (6 bases). Trimming pared 0 bases from V and 4 bases from J, leaving 13 bases between. Germline V gene lookup returns CDR1 SGHRS and CDR2 YFSETQ. CDR3 length equals 15 residues. CDR3 bases: TGCGCCAGCAGCTTGGCCGAACAGGGTAGCACTGAAGCTTTCTTT. Residues: CASSLAEQGSTEAFF.

The chain recombines TRBV27 with TRBJ1-4; unclear D gene. V lost 0 bases and J lost 0, with 2 bases in between. CDR1 and CDR2 (germline): MNHEY, SMNVEV (reference sequence). CDR3 length equals 14 residues. In DNA, the CDR3 is TGTGCCAGCAGTTTATCGCCAACTAATGAAAAACTGTTTTTT. Its translation is CASSLSPTNEKLFF.

The chain has TRBV5-1 and TRBJ1-2; D remains unclear. The germline V gene encodes CDR1 SGHRS and CDR2 YFSETQ. The V and J ends lost 4 bases and 1 base respectively, with 8 bases between them. The CDR3 covers 13 residues. CDR3 protein: CASSPVGNYGYTF. The CDR3 region has the DNA TGCGCCAGCAGCCCCGTGGGTAACTATGGCTACACCTTC.

This clone was picked up one time. The V call is TRBV6-5, the J call TRBJ2-1, with 8 bases matching TRBD2. CDR3 size: 15 residues. V shed 6 bases and J 5 bases; nucleotides not matched to a gene: 9. CDR1 MNHEY and CDR2 SVGAGI come from the germline V gene. CDR3 coding DNA: TGTGCCAGCAGCAAAGCCGGGAGGGCTCACAATGAGCAGTTCTTC. It encodes CASSKAGRAHNEQFF.

The rearrangement links TRBV5-1 to TRBJ1-2; TRBD1 matches at 9 bases. CDR3 length equals 13 residues. The germline V gene has CDR1 SGHRS and CDR2 YFSETQ. After removal of 3 bases from V and 8 bases from J, the junction contained 5 bases not matched to a gene. CDR3 coding DNA: TGCGCCAGCAGCTCAGAACAGGGGGCCGGCTACACCTTC. It is translated as CASSSEQGAGYTF.

For this clone: The same CDR3 arises from other DNA sequences in this sample as well. The V gene is TRBV15, the J gene TRBJ2-2, with unresolved D. Germline V lookup: CDR1 LNHNV, CDR2 YYDKDF (reference sequence). The CDR3 covers 14 residues. Trimming left V 1 base short and J 1 base short, with 4 bases between. The chain's CDR3 is CATSRGGNTGELFF. CDR3 coding DNA: TGTGCCACCAGCAGAGGAGGGAACACCGGGGAGCTGTTTTTT.

This clone was seen once. The CDR3 here is CASSFRGYEQYF. CDR3 in DNA: TGTGCCAGCAGCTTCCGGGGGTACGAGCAGTACTTC. The chain employs TRBV5-8 and TRBJ2-7, with TRBD2 as a possible D gene (6 bases). V was cut by 2 bases and J by 4 bases, with 7 bases left in between. The CDR3 length is 12 residues. CDR1 is SGHTS and CDR2 is YDEGEE in the germline V gene. The complete variable domain, with remaining parts taken from reference TRBV5-8 and TRBJ2-7, reads EAGVTQSPTHLIKTRGQQATLRCSPISGHTSVYWYQQALGLGLQFLLWYDEGEERNRGNFPPRFSGRQFPNYSSELNVNALELEDSALYLCASSFRGYEQYFGPGTRLTVT.

This chain uses TRBV5-1 with TRBJ1-3, with 12 bases fitting TRBD1. Per the germline V gene, CDR1 is SGHRS and CDR2 is YFSETQ. The ends lost 0 bases at V and 0 bases at J; junction bases unmatched: 4. The CDR3 is 18 amino acids. The CDR3 spells CASSLGAGQGASGNTIYF. In nucleotides, the CDR3 is TGCGCCAGCAGCTTGGGAGCGGGACAGGGGGCCTCTGGAAACACCATATATTTT.

The chain joins TRBV12-3 or TRBV12-4 to TRBJ1-2; D is ambiguous. The CDR3 consists of 13 residues. Trimming took off 4 bases at V and 4 bases at J, with 10 bases between the two ends. The CDR3, as DNA: TGTGCCAGCAGTTCACTGGATATCTATGGCTACACCTTC. Translation gives CASSSLDIYGYTF.

This clone occurred a few times. The chain joins TRBV7-6 to TRBJ2-3; D may be TRBD1 (6 bases). From germline, CDR1 is SGHVS and CDR2 FNYEAQ. Trimming shortened V by 3 bases and J by 1 base, and 14 bases separated the two germline ends. The length of the CDR3 is 16 residues. The DNA for the CDR3 is TGTGCCAGCAGCTTCGCCGTGGACAGCGGCACAGATACGCAGTATTTT. It yields the protein CASSFAVDSGTDTQYF.

The chain carries TRBV10-3 and TRBJ1-5; 7 bases map to TRBD1. With 4 bases clipped from V and 4 bases from J, the junction kept 4 bases outside the gene matches. The CDR3 is 14 residues long. Germline lookup yields CDR1 ENHRY and CDR2 SYGVKD. DNA for the CDR3: TGTGCCATCAGTGCCTCGGGACAGAATCAGCCCCAGCATTTT. This sequence encodes CAISASGQNQPQHF.

This chain connects TRBV19 to TRBJ1-5; TRBD1 might be the D (5 bases). Trimming removed 7 bases at V and 5 bases at J, with 15 bases between. Germline values: CDR1 LNHDA, CDR2 SQIVND (reference sequence). CDR3 length: 14 amino acids. CDR3 DNA sequence: TGTGCCAGTAAAGAACAGGTTGCACATCAGCCCCAGCATTTT. It codes for CASKEQVAHQPQHF.

The V and J genes are TRBV28 and TRBJ1-2, with 7 positions matching TRBD1. The germline V gene has CDR1 MDHEN and CDR2 SYDVKM. The CDR3 covers 15 residues. V gave up 7 bases and J gave up 4 bases; unmatched junction bases: 12. CDR3 in DNA: TGTGCCAGCAAAACCACGACAGGGTCAGGCTATGGCTACACCTTC. This gives the protein CASKTTTGSGYGYTF.

The chain carries TRBV6-5 and TRBJ2-3; D remains ambiguous. With 6 bases removed from V and 0 bases from J, the gap between germline ends came to 4 bases. Germline V gene sequence: CDR1 MNHEY, CDR2 SVGAGI. The CDR3 has 12 residues. CDR3 loop: CASSGSTDTQYF. The CDR3 DNA is TGTGCCAGCAGCGGGAGCACAGATACGCAGTATTTT.

The chain employs TRBV10-3 and TRBJ2-7; no clear D. The germline CDR1 and CDR2 sequences are ENHRY and SYGVKD. The V end was cut by 10 bases, the J end by 2 bases, with 12 bases between. There are 12 residues in the CDR3. The CDR3 coding sequence is TGTGCCACGAGAGATGATACCTACGAGCAGTACTTC. Its protein is CATRDDTYEQYF.

V and J are TRBV11-3 and TRBJ2-2; D ambiguous. Trimming left V 4 bases short and J 1 base short, with 7 bases between. Germline CDR1 SGHNT, CDR2 YENEEA. The CDR3 has 14 residues. CDR3 residues: CASSSPWNTGELFF. CDR3 coding DNA: TGTGCCAGCAGCTCCCCTTGGAACACCGGGGAGCTGTTTTTT.